The entry that follows covers one T cell receptor beta chain sequence. This specimen comes from a study of shared clonotypes between healthy human individuals. Looking at the study overall: Plates per donor: three CD4 naive, three CD4 memory, two CD8 naive, one CD8 memory.

Sequenced by immunoSEQ multiplex PCR; TCRdb stores in-frame clones only, minus some. The repertoire holds around 510,000 clones, with about 96% as singletons. V dropped 7 bases and J dropped 6 bases, with 22 bases sitting between them. The germline gives CDR1 LNHDA, CDR2 SQIVND (reference sequence). The CDR3 has 16 amino acids. V and J are TRBV19 and TRBJ1-5; possibly TRBD1 for D (6 bases). Sequenced: naive CD4+ T cells sorted from blood. As for subset: CD45RA+ positively selected. The receptor was isolated from a woman aged 25 to 39 in good health. This chain's CDR3 is CASIRAHREWGQPQHF. DNA of the CDR3: TGTGCCAGTATAAGGGCCCACAGGGAATGGGGTCAGCCCCAGCATTTT.